The T cell receptor beta chain under discussion was sequenced for a study of identical twins. TCRdb re-called the 5' RACE reads through MiXCR, storing one row per CDR3 protein. The sample yields about 810,000 distinct CDR3 sequences, approximately 13% seen once. This sample also appeared in a second study, on yellow fever vaccine responses in identical twins.

The TCR was taken from a woman under 30 in good health. The source material was PBMCs.

The chain's CDR3 is CASSYEAGVYEQFF. In nucleotides, the CDR3 is TGTGCCAGCAGTTATGAGGCGGGAGTTTATGAGCAGTTCTTC. The chain employs TRBV6-5 and TRBJ2-1, with 7 bases lining up with TRBD2. From germline, CDR1 is MNHEY and CDR2 SVGAGI. This CDR3 is built from 14 residues. Trimming cost V 3 bases and J 8 bases; bases outside gene matches: 7.